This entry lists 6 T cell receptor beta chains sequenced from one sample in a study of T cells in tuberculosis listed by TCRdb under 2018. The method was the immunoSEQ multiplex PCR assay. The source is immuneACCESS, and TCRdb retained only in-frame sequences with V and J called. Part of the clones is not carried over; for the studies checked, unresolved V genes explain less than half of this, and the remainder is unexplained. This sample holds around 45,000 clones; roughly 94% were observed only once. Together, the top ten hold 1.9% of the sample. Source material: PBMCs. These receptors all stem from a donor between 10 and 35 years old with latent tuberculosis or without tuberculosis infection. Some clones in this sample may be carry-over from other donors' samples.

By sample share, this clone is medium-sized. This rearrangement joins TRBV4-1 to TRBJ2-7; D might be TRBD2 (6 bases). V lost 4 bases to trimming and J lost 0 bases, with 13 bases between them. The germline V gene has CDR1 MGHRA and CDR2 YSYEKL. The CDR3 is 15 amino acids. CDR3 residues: CASSPGVGSSYEQYF. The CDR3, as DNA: TGCGCCAGCAGCCCGGGAGTTGGGAGCTCCTACGAGCAGTACTTC.

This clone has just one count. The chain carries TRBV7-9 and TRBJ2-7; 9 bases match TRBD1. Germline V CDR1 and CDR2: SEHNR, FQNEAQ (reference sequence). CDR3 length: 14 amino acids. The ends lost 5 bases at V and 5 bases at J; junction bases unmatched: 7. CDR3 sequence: CASSPRTGDNEQYF. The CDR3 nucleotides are TGTGCCAGCAGCCCTCGGACAGGGGATAACGAGCAGTACTTC. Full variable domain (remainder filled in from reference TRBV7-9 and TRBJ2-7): DTGVSQNPRHKITKRGQNVTFRCDPISEHNRLYWYRQTLGQGPEFLTYFQNEAQLEKSRLLSDRFSAERPKGSFSTLEIQRTEQGDSAMYLCASSPRTGDNEQYFGPGTRLTVT.

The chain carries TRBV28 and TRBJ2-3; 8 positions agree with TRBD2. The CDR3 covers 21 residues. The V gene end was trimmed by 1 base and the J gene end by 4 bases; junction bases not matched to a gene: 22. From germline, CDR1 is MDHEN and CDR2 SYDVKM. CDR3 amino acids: CASSLYPLEREYGARADTQYF. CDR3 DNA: TGTGCCAGCAGTTTATACCCCCTTGAGCGGGAGTACGGAGCAAGGGCAGATACGCAGTATTTT. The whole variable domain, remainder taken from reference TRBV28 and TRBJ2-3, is DVKVTQSSRYLVKRTGEKVFLECVQDMDHENMFWYRQDPGLGLRLIYFSYDVKMKEKGDIPEGYSVSREKKERFSLILESASTNQTSMYLCASSLYPLEREYGARADTQYFGPGTRLTVL.

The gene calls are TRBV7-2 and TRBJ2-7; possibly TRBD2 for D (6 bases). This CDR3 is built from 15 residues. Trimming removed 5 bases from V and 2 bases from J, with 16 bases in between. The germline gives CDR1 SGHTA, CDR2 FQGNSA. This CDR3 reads CASSLSGPNPYEQYF. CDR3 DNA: TGTGCCAGCAGCCTAAGCGGGCCGAACCCCTACGAGCAGTACTTC.

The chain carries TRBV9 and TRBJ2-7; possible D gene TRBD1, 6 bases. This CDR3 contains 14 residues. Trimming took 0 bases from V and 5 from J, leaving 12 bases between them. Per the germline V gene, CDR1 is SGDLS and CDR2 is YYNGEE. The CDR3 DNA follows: TGTGCCAGCAGCGTAGAAGGACAGACCGACGAGCAGTACTTC. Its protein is CASSVEGQTDEQYF. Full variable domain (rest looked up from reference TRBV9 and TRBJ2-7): DSGVTQTPKHLITATGQRVTLRCSPRSGDLSVYWYQQSLDQGLQFLIQYYNGEERAKGNILERFSAQQFPDLHSELNLSSLELGDSALYFCASSVEGQTDEQYFGPGTRLTVT.

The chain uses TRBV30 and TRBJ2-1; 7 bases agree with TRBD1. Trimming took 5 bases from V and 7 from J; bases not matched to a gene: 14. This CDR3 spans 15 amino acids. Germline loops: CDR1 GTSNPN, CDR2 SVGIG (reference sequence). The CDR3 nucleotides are TGTGCCTGGGACACAGGGGTTCGTGTCGGTAATGAGCAGTTCTTC. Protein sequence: CAWDTGVRVGNEQFF.